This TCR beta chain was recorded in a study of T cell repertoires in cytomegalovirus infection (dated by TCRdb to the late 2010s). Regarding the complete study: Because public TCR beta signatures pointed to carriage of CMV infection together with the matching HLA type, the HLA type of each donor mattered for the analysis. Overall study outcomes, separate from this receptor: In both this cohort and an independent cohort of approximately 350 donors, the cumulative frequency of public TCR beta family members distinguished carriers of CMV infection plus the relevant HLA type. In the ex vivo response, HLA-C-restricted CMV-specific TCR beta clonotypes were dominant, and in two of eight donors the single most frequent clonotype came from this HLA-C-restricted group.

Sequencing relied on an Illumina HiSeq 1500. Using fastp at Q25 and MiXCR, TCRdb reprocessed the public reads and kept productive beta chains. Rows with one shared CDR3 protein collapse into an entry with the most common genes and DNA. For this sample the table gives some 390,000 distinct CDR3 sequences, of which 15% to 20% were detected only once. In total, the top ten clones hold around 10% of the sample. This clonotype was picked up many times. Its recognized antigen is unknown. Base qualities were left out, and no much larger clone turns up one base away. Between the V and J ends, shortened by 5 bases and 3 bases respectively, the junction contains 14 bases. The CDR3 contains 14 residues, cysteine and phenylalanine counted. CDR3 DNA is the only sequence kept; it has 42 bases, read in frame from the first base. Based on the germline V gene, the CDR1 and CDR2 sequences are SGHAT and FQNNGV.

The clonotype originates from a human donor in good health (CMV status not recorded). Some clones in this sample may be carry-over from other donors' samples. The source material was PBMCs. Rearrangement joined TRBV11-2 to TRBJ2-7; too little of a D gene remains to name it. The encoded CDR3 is CASSLNTIGYEQYF. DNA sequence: TGTGCCAGCAGCCTCAATACGATCGGCTACGAGCAGTACTTC.